The next 25 T cell receptor beta chains were all read from a single sample in a study of human T cells and chemical hapten exposure. Time point in this sample: patch test 1, 2 weeks after DPC sensitization. Treatment meaning: therapeutic diphenylcyclopropenone sensitization with weekly scalp DPC. MiXCR, run by TCRdb on the RACE reads, gives a single entry per CDR3 protein. The sample holds about 56,000 distinct CDR3 sequences, over 7.5% seen once. Sequences were derived from whole blood, sampled in connection with sensitization to the hapten diphenylcyclopropenone (DPC). These receptor sequences come from a woman between 35 and 50 years old with alopecia areata. Some clones in this sample may be carry-over from other donors' samples.

This clonotype was seen a handful of times. The rearrangement links TRBV18 to TRBJ2-5, with no clear D. The CDR3 spans 14 residues. CDR1 and CDR2 from the germline V gene are KGHSH and LQKENI. V was trimmed by 3 bases and J by 7 bases, leaving 15 bases between them. The CDR3 is CASSPDFRAATQYF. In nucleotides, the CDR3 is TGTGCCAGCTCACCCGACTTCCGGGCGGCGACCCAGTACTTC.

The table lists this clonotype with a few counts. In nucleotides, the CDR3 is TGTGCCAGCAGACCGAACAGGGGTTGGTCCTACAATGAGCAGTTCTTC. Translation gives CASRPNRGWSYNEQFF. The rearrangement joins TRBV6-2 or TRBV6-3 to TRBJ2-1; 7 bases align to TRBD1. Trimming cost V 6 bases and J 1 base; bases outside gene matches: 9. This CDR3 region has 16 residues. Germline V lookup: CDR1 MNHEY, CDR2 SVGEGT.

This clonotype showed up many times. The V and J genes are TRBV2 and TRBJ2-7; D is uncertain. CDR1 is SNHLY and CDR2 is FYNNEI in the germline V gene. The length of the CDR3 is 13 residues. V was cut by 4 bases and J by 2 bases, with 9 bases left in between. For the CDR3, the DNA is TGTGCCAGCAGTGGAATTTTCACCTACGAGCAGTACTTC. This codes for CASSGIFTYEQYF.

This clonotype has at least ten counts. The chain joins TRBV6-5 to TRBJ2-3; possibly TRBD1 for D (5 bases). V was shortened by 2 bases and J by 4 bases, with 10 bases between the two germline ends. The length of the CDR3 is 14 residues. The germline CDR1 and CDR2 sequences are MNHEY and SVGAGI. CDR3 region: CASSYRGRADTQYF. In DNA form, the CDR3 reads TGTGCCAGCAGTTACAGGGGCAGGGCAGATACGCAGTATTTT.

This chain connects TRBV20-1 to TRBJ2-7, with TRBD1 as a possible D gene (5 bases). Trimming left V 0 bases short and J 4 bases short, with 10 bases between. CDR1 is DFQATT and CDR2 is SNEGSKA in the germline V gene (reference sequence). This CDR3 region has 13 residues. CDR3 protein: CSARDPGQYEQYF. In DNA, the CDR3 is TGCAGTGCTAGAGATCCAGGGCAGTACGAGCAGTACTTC.

This clonotype was seen ten or more times. The chain recombines TRBV11-2 with TRBJ2-2, with 8 bases aligning to TRBD1. This CDR3 has 15 amino acids. The germline V gene encodes CDR1 SGHAT and CDR2 FQNNGV. J lost 3 bases, V lost 6 bases, and 6 bases had no gene match. CDR3 bases: TGTGCCAGCAGTCGGGCAGGGGGCGACACCGGGGAGCTGTTTTTT. Translating gives CASSRAGGDTGELFF.

This clonotype has more than one count but fewer than ten. V is TRBV25-1 and J is TRBJ2-7; D may be TRBD1 (6 bases). The CDR3 is made up of 14 amino acids. Germline V gives CDR1 MGHDK, CDR2 SYGVNS. V lost 0 bases to trimming and J lost 3 bases, with 9 bases between them. The CDR3 DNA sequence: TGTGCCAGCAGTGAATATTTAGGGGGCTACGAGCAGTACTTC. Translating it yields CASSEYLGGYEQYF.

This clonotype was recorded a few times. The rearrangement links TRBV5-4 to TRBJ2-3, with D perhaps matching TRBD2 (6 bases). The CDR3 is 15 amino acids. Trimming pared 4 bases from V and 2 bases from J, leaving 14 bases between. Germline V CDR1 and CDR2: SGHNT, YYREEE (reference sequence). Here the CDR3 reads CASSAQEGFTDTQYF. In DNA, the CDR3 is TGTGCCAGCAGCGCCCAGGAGGGCTTCACAGATACGCAGTATTTT.

This clonotype has a handful of counts. The chain joins TRBV6-4 to TRBJ2-1, with TRBD2 matching over 10 bases. The CDR3 loop spans 15 amino acids. V trimming: 3 bases; J trimming: 7 bases; junction bases outside the gene matches: 6. CDR1 is MRHNA, CDR2 SNTAGT, per germline. CDR3 nucleotide sequence: TGTGCCAGCAGTGATAAGCGGGGGGGCCGAAATGAGCAGTTCTTC. Its protein is CASSDKRGGRNEQFF.

This clonotype was picked up many times. The V gene is TRBV7-6, the J gene TRBJ2-3; no clear D. The V end lost 5 bases, the J end lost 3 bases, and 9 bases lay between the germline ends. CDR3 length: 13 amino acids. Germline V gene sequence: CDR1 SGHVS, CDR2 FNYEAQ. CDR3 residues: CASSPTGTDTQYF. Written as DNA, the CDR3 is TGTGCCAGCAGCCCCACCGGAACAGATACGCAGTATTTT.

This clonotype was counted at least ten times. This chain connects TRBV2 to TRBJ2-3; 10 bases map to TRBD2. Trimming removed 7 bases from V and 5 bases from J; junction bases left unmatched: 9. The germline gives CDR1 SNHLY, CDR2 FYNNEI. The CDR3 covers 15 residues. The CDR3 DNA follows: TGTGCCAGCATTCGAGCGGGGGGGCCCAGAGATACGCAGTATTTT. Translated: CASIRAGGPRDTQYF.

This clonotype was picked up many times. The gene calls are TRBV29-1 and TRBJ1-2; D is perhaps TRBD1 (5 bases). V lost 7 bases, J lost 10 bases, and 16 bases lay in between. CDR1 and CDR2 from the germline V gene are SQVTM and ANQGSEA. The CDR3 is 11 residues long. The CDR3 nucleotides are TGCAGCGCGAGGGACTTTCTCTACTACACCTTC. It is translated as CSARDFLYYTF.

Ten or more counts support this clonotype. V and J are TRBV28 and TRBJ1-4; D ambiguous. This CDR3 spans 12 amino acids. V was clipped by 5 bases and J by 7 bases, with 8 bases between them. In germline, CDR1 is MDHEN, CDR2 SYDVKM. CDR3 DNA: TGTGCCAGCAGTCCCCTCCGTGAAAAACTGTTTTTT. Its translation is CASSPLREKLFF.

The chain carries TRBV7-2 and TRBJ2-1, with D unresolved. This CDR3 has 10 amino acids. The germline V gene encodes CDR1 SGHTA and CDR2 FQGNSA. The V end was cut by 8 bases, the J end by 4 bases, with 3 bases between. DNA of the CDR3: TGTGCCAGCGTTTACAATGAGCAGTTCTTC. It encodes CASVYNEQFF.

This clonotype was seen a handful of times. The gene calls are TRBV6-1 and TRBJ1-6, with TRBD1 as a possible D gene (6 bases). This CDR3 is 13 amino acids long. Germline V gene lookup returns CDR1 MNHNS and CDR2 SASEGT. Deletions cut 2 bases from V and 9 bases from J, with 8 bases between. The CDR3 region has the DNA TGTGCCAGCAGTGAAACGGGGGCTTCACCCCTCCACTTT. Translating gives CASSETGASPLHF.

This clonotype was detected ten times or more. This sequence joins TRBV7-9 and TRBJ2-7; no clear D gene. Germline lookup yields CDR1 SEHNR and CDR2 FQNEAQ (reference sequence). This CDR3 has 15 residues. V was shortened by 4 bases and J by 1 base, with 14 bases between the two germline ends. The DNA for the CDR3 is TGTGCCAGCAGCTCTATGGGAACCTTGTCCTACGAGCAGTACTTC. Its translation: CASSSMGTLSYEQYF.

This clonotype was counted many times. V is TRBV5-1 and J is TRBJ2-5, with 11 bases identical to TRBD1. Germline loops: CDR1 SGHRS, CDR2 YFSETQ. With V trimmed by 4 bases and J by 5 bases, 10 bases remained unmatched. The CDR3 extends over 16 amino acids. The chain's CDR3 is CASSLQPGQGVETQYF. CDR3 nucleotides: TGCGCCAGCAGCCTCCAGCCGGGACAGGGGGTTGAGACCCAGTACTTC.

The chain joins TRBV5-6 to TRBJ2-5, with D hard to call. This CDR3 comprises 11 residues. The germline V and J ends were trimmed by 3 bases and 7 bases, with 7 bases remaining between them. Germline CDR1 reads SGHDT; CDR2 reads YYEEEE. The CDR3 is CASSWEGTQYF. CDR3 sequence (DNA): TGTGCCAGCAGCTGGGAAGGGACCCAGTACTTC.

This clonotype was observed many times. V usage is TRBV30 and J usage is TRBJ2-2; D possibly matches TRBD1 or TRBD2 (6 bases each). Trimming left V 4 bases short and J 0 bases short, with 12 bases between. The CDR3 is made up of 15 amino acids. CDR1 is GTSNPN, CDR2 SVGIG, per germline (reference sequence). The CDR3 DNA reads TGTGCCTGGATTTCAGGGGACTCGAACACCGGGGAGCTGTTTTTT. Protein product: CAWISGDSNTGELFF.

As for this clonotype: This sequence may be a read error, since a much larger clone differs from it by one base. The rearrangement uses TRBV20-1 and TRBJ2-3, with D perhaps matching TRBD2 (7 bases). CDR3 size: 15 residues. Germline values: CDR1 DFQATT, CDR2 SNEGSKA (reference sequence). The V end was cut by 4 bases, the J end by 0 bases, with 14 bases between. This chain's CDR3 is CSAIVGGPSTDTQYF. CDR3 sequence (DNA): TGCAGTGCTATAGTGGGGGGGCCTAGCACAGATACGCAGTATTTT.

At least ten counts were recorded for this clonotype. The chain links TRBV20-1 to TRBJ2-7; D uncertain. This CDR3 has 12 amino acids. The V gene lost 1 base and the J gene lost 1 base, with 5 bases spanning the gap. CDR1 and CDR2 (germline): DFQATT, SNEGSKA (reference sequence). The CDR3 sequence: CSARGKSYEQYF. For the CDR3, the DNA is TGCAGTGCTAGAGGCAAATCCTACGAGCAGTACTTC.

This clonotype was seen ten or more times. This sequence joins TRBV20-1 and TRBJ1-5, with D possibly TRBD1 on 6 matching bases. V gave up 4 bases and J gave up 6 bases, with 13 bases separating them. Germline assignment: CDR1 DFQATT and CDR2 SNEGSKA (reference sequence). The length of the CDR3 is 13 residues. CDR3 sequence: CSANLGGSQPQHF. In DNA form, the CDR3 reads TGCAGTGCTAATTTGGGGGGCAGTCAGCCCCAGCATTTT.

This clonotype was recorded at least ten times. The chain couples TRBV6-2 or TRBV6-3 to TRBJ1-1, with no clear D. Trimming cost V 6 bases and J 0 bases, with 8 bases left between them. The CDR3 is 13 amino acids. Germline values: CDR1 MNHEY, CDR2 SVGEGT. CDR3 sequence reads: CASSGYMNTEAFF. In DNA form, the CDR3 reads TGTGCCAGCAGCGGTTACATGAACACTGAAGCTTTCTTT.

The V gene is TRBV7-9, the J gene TRBJ2-6, with D perhaps being TRBD1 or TRBD2 (5 bases each). CDR3 length: 19 residues. Germline values: CDR1 SEHNR, CDR2 FQNEAQ (reference sequence). The V and J ends lost 5 bases and 1 base respectively, with 21 bases between them. The CDR3 DNA follows: TGTGCCAGCAGCCCCTCGAAAGGGACGGTGGGGTCTGGGGCCAACGTCCTGACTTTC. Protein sequence: CASSPSKGTVGSGANVLTF. Filled out from reference TRBV7-9 and TRBJ2-6, the complete variable domain reads DTGVSQNPRHKITKRGQNVTFRCDPISEHNRLYWYRQTLGQGPEFLTYFQNEAQLEKSRLLSDRFSAERPKGSFSTLEIQRTEQGDSAMYLCASSPSKGTVGSGANVLTFGAGSRLTVL.

The chain couples TRBV7-3 to TRBJ2-2; D perhaps matches TRBD1 (6 bases). V was pared by 1 base and J by 5 bases, with 11 bases between. Germline CDR1 SGHTA, CDR2 FQGTGA. The CDR3 has 15 amino acids. CDR3 DNA sequence: TGTGCCAGCAGCTTAAACCAGGGGAATACCGGGGAGCTGTTTTTT. Amino acid sequence: CASSLNQGNTGELFF.